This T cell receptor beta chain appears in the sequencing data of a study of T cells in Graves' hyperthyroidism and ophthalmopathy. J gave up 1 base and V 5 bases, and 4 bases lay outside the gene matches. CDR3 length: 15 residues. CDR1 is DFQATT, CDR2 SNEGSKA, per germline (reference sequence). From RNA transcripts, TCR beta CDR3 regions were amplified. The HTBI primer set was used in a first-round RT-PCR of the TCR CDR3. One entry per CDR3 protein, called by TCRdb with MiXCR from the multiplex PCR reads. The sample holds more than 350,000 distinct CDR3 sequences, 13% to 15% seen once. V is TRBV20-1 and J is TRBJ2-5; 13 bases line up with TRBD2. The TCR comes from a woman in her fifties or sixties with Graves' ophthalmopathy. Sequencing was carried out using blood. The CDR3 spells CSALGTSGIQETQYF. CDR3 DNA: TGCAGTGCTCTCGGGACTAGCGGGATCCAAGAGACCCAGTACTTC.